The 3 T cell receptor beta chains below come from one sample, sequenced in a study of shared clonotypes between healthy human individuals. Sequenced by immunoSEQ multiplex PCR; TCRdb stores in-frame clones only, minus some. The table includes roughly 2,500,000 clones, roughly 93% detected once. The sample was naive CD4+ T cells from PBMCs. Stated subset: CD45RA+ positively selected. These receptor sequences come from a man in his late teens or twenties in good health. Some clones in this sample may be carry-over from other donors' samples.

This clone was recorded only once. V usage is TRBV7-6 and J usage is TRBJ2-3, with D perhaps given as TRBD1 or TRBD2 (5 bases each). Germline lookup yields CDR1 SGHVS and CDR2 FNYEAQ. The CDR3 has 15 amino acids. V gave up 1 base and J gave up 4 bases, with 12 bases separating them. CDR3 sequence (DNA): TGTGCCAGCAGCTTAGATGGGGGACGGGCAGATACGCAGTATTTT. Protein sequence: CASSLDGGRADTQYF.

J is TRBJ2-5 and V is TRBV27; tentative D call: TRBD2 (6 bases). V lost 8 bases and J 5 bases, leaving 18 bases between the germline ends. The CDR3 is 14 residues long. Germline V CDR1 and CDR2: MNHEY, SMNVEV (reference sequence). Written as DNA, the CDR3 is TGTGCCAGCTCCCTGGATCTTGGGAGGGAGACCCAGTACTTC. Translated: CASSLDLGRETQYF.

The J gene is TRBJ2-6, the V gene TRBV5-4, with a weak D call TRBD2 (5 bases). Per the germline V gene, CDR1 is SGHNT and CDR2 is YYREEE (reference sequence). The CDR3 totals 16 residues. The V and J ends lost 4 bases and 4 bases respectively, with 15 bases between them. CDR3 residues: CASSDGGLMGANVLTF. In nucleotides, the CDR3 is TGTGCCAGCAGCGACGGAGGTCTTATGGGGGCCAACGTCCTGACTTTC.